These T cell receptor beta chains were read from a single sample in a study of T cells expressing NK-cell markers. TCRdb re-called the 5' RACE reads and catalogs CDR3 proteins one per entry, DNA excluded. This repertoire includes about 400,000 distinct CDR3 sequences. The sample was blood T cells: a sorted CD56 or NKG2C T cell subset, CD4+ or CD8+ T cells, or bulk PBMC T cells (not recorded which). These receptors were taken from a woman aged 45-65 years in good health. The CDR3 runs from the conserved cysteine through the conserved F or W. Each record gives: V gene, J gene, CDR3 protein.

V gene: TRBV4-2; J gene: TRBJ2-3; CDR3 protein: CASSQLGRRFTTDTQYF
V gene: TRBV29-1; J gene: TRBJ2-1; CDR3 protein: CSVHGTTYNEQFF
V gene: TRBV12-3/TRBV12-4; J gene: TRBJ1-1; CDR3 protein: CASSLIRYSEAFF
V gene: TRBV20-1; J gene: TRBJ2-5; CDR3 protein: CSALEMYQQETQYF
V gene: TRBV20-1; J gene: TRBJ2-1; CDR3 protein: CSARLESSYNEQFF
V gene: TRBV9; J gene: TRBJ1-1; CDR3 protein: CASSVDGGMNTEAFF
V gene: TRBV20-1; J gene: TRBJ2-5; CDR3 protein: CSASGGSGETQYF
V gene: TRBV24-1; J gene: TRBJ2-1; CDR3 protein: CATSDLPSSKDEQFF
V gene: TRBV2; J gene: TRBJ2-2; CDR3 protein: CASSGLVLLDTGELFF
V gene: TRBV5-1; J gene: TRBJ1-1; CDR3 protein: CASSLTQGPRGTEAFF
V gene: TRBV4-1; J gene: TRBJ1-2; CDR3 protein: CASSQGMAREKGSNYGYTF
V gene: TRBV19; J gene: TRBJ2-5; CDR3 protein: CASSATGLVPETQYF
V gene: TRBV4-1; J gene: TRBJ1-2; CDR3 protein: CASSQNRLALDGYTF
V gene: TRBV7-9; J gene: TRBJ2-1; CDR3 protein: CATTRLALYNEQFF
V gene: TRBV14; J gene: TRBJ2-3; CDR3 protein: CASSQDLGSFDTQYF
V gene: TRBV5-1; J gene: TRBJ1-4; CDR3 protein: CASSLASTTNEKLFF
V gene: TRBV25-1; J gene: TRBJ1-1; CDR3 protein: CASSESRASWAFF
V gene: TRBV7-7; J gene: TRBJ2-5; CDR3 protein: CASSLEPGRVQETQYF
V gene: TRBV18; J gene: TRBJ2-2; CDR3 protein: CASSPDSSTGELFF
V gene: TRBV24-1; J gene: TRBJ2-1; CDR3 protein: CATSDFRDTLGDEQFF
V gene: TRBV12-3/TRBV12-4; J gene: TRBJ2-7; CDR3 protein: CASSPGGVAYEQYF
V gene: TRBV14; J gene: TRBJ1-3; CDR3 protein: CASSQLLFGRHGDPGNTIYF
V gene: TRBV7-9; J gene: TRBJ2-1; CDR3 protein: CASSDTNSGRVYEQFF
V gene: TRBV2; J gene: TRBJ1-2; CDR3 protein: CASSEGPVGYGYTF
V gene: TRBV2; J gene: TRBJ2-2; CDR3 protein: CASSDWWGGMFF
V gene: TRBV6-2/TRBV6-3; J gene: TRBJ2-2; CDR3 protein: CASSRQGGGWTGELFF
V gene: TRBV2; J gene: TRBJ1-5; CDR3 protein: CASRLHRDRDNQPQHF
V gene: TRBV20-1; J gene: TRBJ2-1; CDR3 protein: CSARDTTNGGLNNEQFF